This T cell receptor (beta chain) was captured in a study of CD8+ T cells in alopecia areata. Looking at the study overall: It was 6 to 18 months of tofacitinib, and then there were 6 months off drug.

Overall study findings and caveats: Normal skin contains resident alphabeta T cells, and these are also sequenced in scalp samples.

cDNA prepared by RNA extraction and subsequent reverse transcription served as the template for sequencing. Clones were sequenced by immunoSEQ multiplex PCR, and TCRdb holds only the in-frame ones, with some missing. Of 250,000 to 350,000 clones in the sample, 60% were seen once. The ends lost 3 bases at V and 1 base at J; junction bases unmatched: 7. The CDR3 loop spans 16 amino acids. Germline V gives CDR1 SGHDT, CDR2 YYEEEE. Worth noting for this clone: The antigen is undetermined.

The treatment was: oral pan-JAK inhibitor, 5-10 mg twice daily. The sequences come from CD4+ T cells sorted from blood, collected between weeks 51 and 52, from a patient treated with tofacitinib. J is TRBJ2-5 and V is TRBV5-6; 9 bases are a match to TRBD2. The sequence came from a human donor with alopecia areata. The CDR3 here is CASSWALAGLQETQYF. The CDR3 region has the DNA TGTGCCAGCAGCTGGGCGCTAGCGGGGCTCCAAGAGACCCAGTACTTC.